The sequence of this TCR beta chain was determined in a study of blood T cells in healthy people across ages. A sample-barcoded 5' primer and a J-beta primer mix were used in a second PCR of about 6 to 11 cycles. Tags on each cDNA molecule came from a template-switch adaptor with 12 random nucleotides. TCRdb reprocessed the 5' RACE reads via MiXCR and lists one record per CDR3 protein. Among just under 750,000 distinct CDR3 sequences, over 20% were seen once, and the ten largest hold about 22%. Study observations and caveats: Older age coincided with a roughly linear decline in TCR beta diversity per million T cells.

A remark on this clonotype: Its specificity is not known.

The clonotype originates from a man between 65 and 80 years old in good health. The source material was blood.

The CDR3 region is CASSLAVLLGDGYTF. The CDR3 coding sequence is TGTGCCAGCAGCTTAGCGGTCCTACTTGGGGATGGCTACACCTTC. The chain has TRBV7-2 and TRBJ1-2; D gene ambiguous. This CDR3 is 15 amino acids long. Germline CDR1 is SGHTA and CDR2 is FQGNSA. Trimming shortened V by 0 bases and J by 6 bases, and 14 bases separated the two germline ends.